This T cell receptor (beta chain) was profiled in a study of T cells in Graves' hyperthyroidism and ophthalmopathy. V shed 1 base and J shed 1 base, with 6 bases lying between them. The germline gives CDR1 KGHSH, CDR2 LQKENI. The CDR3 is made up of 14 amino acids. Amplification targeted TCR beta CDR3 regions from RNA transcripts. TCR CDR3 underwent first-round RT-PCR with the HTBI primer set. TCRdb itself ran the multiplex PCR reads through MiXCR, one entry per CDR3 protein. The sample carries around 340,000 distinct CDR3 sequences, about 15% recorded once. General study points: Clonotypes that were expanded in thyroid above 0.001 mostly appeared in blood too.

In its sample, this clonotype was seen many times. No antigen is known for it. This sequence originates from a woman aged 25 to 39 with Graves' hyperthyroidism that later progressed to Graves' ophthalmopathy. The sample comprised blood. This chain uses TRBV18 with TRBJ2-3; D is uncertain. The CDR3 protein is CASSPRSRTDTQYF. The CDR3 DNA sequence: TGTGCCAGCTCACCACGGAGCCGCACAGATACGCAGTATTTT.